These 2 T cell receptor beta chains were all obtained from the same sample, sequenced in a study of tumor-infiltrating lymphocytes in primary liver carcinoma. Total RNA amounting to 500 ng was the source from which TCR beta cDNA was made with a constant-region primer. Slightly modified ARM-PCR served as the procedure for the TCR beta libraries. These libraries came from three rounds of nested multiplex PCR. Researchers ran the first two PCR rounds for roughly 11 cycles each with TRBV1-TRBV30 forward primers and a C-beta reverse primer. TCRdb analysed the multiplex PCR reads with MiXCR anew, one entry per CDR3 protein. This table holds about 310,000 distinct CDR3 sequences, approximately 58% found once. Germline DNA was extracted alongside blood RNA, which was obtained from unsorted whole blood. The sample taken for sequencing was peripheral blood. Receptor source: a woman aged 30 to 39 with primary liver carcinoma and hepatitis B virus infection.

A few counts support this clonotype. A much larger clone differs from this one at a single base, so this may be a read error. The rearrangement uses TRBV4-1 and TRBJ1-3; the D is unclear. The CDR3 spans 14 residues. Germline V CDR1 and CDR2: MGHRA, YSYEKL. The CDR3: CASSHLTAGNAIYF. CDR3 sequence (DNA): TGCGCCAGCAGCCATCTAACAGCCGGAAACGCCATATATTTT.

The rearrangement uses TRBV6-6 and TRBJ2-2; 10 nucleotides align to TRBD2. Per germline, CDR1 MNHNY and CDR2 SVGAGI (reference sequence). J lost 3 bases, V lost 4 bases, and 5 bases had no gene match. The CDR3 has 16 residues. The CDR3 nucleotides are TGTGCCAGCAGTTTCAGCGGGAGGGGTGACACCGGGGAGCTGTTTTTT. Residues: CASSFSGRGDTGELFF.